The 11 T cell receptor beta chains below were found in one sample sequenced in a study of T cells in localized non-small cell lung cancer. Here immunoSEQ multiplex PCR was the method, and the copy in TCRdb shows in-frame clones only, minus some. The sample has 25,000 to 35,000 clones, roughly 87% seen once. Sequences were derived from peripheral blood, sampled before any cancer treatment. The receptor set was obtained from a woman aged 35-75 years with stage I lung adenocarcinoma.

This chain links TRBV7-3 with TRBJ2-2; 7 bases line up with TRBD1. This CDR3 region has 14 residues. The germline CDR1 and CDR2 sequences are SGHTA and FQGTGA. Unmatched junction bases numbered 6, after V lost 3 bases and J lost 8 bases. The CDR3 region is CASSFGQDGGELFF. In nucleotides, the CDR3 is TGTGCCAGCAGCTTCGGACAGGACGGAGGGGAGCTGTTTTTT.

This CDR3 is CASSLRGGDYGYTF. For the CDR3, the DNA is TGTGCCAGCAGCTTAAGAGGGGGGGACTATGGCTACACCTTC. V gene TRBV7-9 combines with J gene TRBJ1-2; D is possibly TRBD1 (6 bases). Trimming left V 2 bases short and J 3 bases short, with 10 bases between. Germline assignment: CDR1 SEHNR and CDR2 FQNEAQ (reference sequence). The CDR3 is 14 amino acids.

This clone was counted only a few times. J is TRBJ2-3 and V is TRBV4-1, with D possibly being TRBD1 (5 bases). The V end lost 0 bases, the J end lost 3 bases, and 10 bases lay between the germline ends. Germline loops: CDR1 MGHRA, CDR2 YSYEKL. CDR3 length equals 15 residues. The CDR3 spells CASSQEGRGTDTQYF. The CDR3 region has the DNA TGCGCCAGCAGCCAAGAGGGTAGGGGAACAGATACGCAGTATTTT.

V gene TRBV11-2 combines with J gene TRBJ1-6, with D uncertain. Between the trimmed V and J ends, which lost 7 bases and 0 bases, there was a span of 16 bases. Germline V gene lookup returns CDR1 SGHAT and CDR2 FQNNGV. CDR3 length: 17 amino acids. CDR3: CASTLHPQSSYNSPLHF. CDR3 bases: TGTGCCAGCACCTTGCATCCCCAGAGCTCCTATAATTCACCCCTCCACTTT.

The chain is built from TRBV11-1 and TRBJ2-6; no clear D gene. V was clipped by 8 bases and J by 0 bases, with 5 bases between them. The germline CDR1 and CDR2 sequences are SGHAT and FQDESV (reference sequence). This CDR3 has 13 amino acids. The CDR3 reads CASAISGANVLTF. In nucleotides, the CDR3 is TGTGCCAGCGCAATCTCTGGGGCCAACGTCCTGACTTTC.

CDR3: CASSSGSTYEQYF. As DNA, the CDR3 is TGTGCCAGCAGCTCTGGGTCCACATACGAGCAGTACTTC. The V gene is TRBV2, the J gene TRBJ2-7, with D unresolved. V shed 6 bases and J shed 4 bases, with 13 bases lying between them. Germline V gene data show CDR1 as SNHLY and CDR2 as FYNNEI. This CDR3 spans 13 amino acids.

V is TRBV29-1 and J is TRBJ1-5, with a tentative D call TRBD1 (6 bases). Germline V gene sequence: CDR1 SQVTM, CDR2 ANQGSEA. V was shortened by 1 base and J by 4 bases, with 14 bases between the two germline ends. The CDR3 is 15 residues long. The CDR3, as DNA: TGCAGCGTTGAAGTAGGGGGACGGGGGAATCAGCCCCAGCATTTT. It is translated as CSVEVGGRGNQPQHF. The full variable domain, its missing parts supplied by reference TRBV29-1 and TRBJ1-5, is SAVISQKPSRDICQRGTSLTIQCQVDSQVTMMFWYRQQPGQSLTLIATANQGSEATYESGFVIDKFPISRPNLTFSTLTVSNMSPEDSSIYLCSVEVGGRGNQPQHFGDGTRLSIL.

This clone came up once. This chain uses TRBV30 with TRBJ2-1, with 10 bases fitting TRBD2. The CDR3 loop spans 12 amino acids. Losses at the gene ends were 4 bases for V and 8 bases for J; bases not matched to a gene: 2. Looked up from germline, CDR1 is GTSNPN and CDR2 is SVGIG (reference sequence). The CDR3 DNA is TGTGCCTGGACTAGCGGGGGCCATGAGCAGTTCTTC. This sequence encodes CAWTSGGHEQFF.

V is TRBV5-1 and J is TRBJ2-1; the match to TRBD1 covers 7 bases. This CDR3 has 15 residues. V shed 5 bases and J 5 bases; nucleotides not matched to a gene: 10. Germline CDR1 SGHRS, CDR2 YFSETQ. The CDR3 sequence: CASSLQGDPNNEQFF. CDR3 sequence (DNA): TGCGCCAGCAGTCTTCAGGGGGACCCTAACAATGAGCAGTTCTTC. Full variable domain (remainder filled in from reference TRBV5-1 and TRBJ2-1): KAGVTQTPRYLIKTRGQQVTLSCSPISGHRSVSWYQQTPGQGLQFLFEYFSETQRNKGNFPGRFSGRQFSNSRSEMNVSTLELGDSALYLCASSLQGDPNNEQFFGPGTRLTVL.

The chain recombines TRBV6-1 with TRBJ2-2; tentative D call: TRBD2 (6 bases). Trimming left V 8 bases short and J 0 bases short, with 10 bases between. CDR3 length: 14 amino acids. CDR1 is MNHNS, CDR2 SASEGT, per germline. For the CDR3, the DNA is TGTGCCAGCGCCGGGACTCCGAACACCGGGGAGCTGTTTTTT. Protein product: CASAGTPNTGELFF.

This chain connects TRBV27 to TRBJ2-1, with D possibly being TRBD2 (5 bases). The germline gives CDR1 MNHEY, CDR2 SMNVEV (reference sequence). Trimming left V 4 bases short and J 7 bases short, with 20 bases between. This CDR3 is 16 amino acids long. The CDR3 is CASSSPEVSPLNEQFF. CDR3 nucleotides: TGTGCCAGCAGTTCTCCGGAGGTCTCCCCCCTAAATGAGCAGTTCTTC.